Listed below are T cell receptor beta chains from one sample, sequenced in a study of cytomegalovirus exposure and HLA in healthy donors. Clones were read by immunoSEQ multiplex PCR, and TCRdb kept only the in-frame ones, dropping some. The top ten hold approximately 2% of the sample, which has 150,000 to 200,000 clones, roughly four fifths seen once. The source material was PBMCs. The receptors stem from a young man in good health and CMV-seronegative. Both conserved end residues are trimmed from each CDR3.

CDR3 length: 13; V gene: TRBV11-3; CDR3 protein: ASSLGTISYNEQF
CDR3 length: 15; V gene: TRBV9; CDR3 protein: ASSPLSRVLVYNEQF
CDR3 length: 12; V gene: TRBV13; CDR3 protein: ASSLVSPYNEQF
CDR3 length: 13; V gene: TRBV5-1; CDR3 protein: ASSLGGWLDNEQF
CDR3 length: 13; V gene: TRBV7-9; CDR3 protein: ASSLATGGNEKLF
CDR3 length: 12; V gene: TRBV25-1; CDR3 protein: ASTLGSEGAEAF
CDR3 length: 11; V gene: TRBV28; CDR3 protein: ASSPRASGGYT
CDR3 length: 13; V gene: TRBV7-9; CDR3 protein: ASSPRGSTTDTQY
CDR3 length: 13; V gene: TRBV11-1; CDR3 protein: ASSLVVTGRTEAF
CDR3 length: 15; V gene: TRBV25-1; CDR3 protein: ASSEGTGGVVQETQY
CDR3 length: 13; V gene: TRBV30; CDR3 protein: AWSVTSGSGGIQY
CDR3 length: 12; V gene: TRBV19; CDR3 protein: ASSIGTANYEQY
CDR3 length: 14; V gene: TRBV11-3; CDR3 protein: ASSLGGTGVPDTQY
CDR3 length: 10; V gene: TRBV7-2; CDR3 protein: AGEANPYEQY
CDR3 length: 12; V gene: TRBV6-1; CDR3 protein: ASSGQGAGEKLF
CDR3 length: 13; V gene: TRBV14; CDR3 protein: ASSHTVQGLGKLF
CDR3 length: 11; V gene: TRBV30; CDR3 protein: AWNAGKAYEQY
CDR3 length: 14; V gene: TRBV9; CDR3 protein: ASSLGLAGGLYEQY
CDR3 length: 9; V gene: TRBV6-6; CDR3 protein: ASNQIYGYT
CDR3 length: 15; V gene: TRBV7-2; CDR3 protein: ASSFWAGTRGTGELF
CDR3 length: 11; V gene: TRBV4-1; CDR3 protein: ASSLAAQDTQY
CDR3 length: 11; V gene: TRBV5-1; CDR3 protein: ASSLLGQGYDF
CDR3 length: 12; V gene: TRBV30; CDR3 protein: AWTRHTSGNTIY
CDR3 length: 14; V gene: TRBV9; CDR3 protein: ASSASPDRITDTQY
CDR3 length: 13; V gene: TRBV27; CDR3 protein: ASSLSGKGTGELF
CDR3 length: 11; V gene: TRBV10-1; CDR3 protein: ASSELRNTEAF
CDR3 length: 13; V gene: TRBV5-4; CDR3 protein: ASSSTGTGSHEQY
CDR3 length: 13; V gene: TRBV7-2; CDR3 protein: ASSLARNRRETQY
CDR3 length: 13; V gene: TRBV6-1; CDR3 protein: ASNRQTFYNSPLH
CDR3 length: 14; V gene: TRBV7-2; CDR3 protein: ASSPLSGGRFNEQF
CDR3 length: 13; V gene: TRBV15; CDR3 protein: ATRGQSWDTGELF
CDR3 length: 12; V gene: TRBV28; CDR3 protein: ASRSGTAGNTIY
CDR3 length: 12; V gene: TRBV7-9; CDR3 protein: ASSAGQGAGGYT
CDR3 length: 14; V gene: TRBV7-9; CDR3 protein: ASSRETGIFENGYT
CDR3 length: 14; V gene: TRBV28; CDR3 protein: ASIGRPGGTGNTIY
CDR3 length: 11; V gene: TRBV27; CDR3 protein: ASRGFAKNIQY
CDR3 length: 13; V gene: TRBV6-5; CDR3 protein: ASSPPGHYKETQY
CDR3 length: 16; V gene: TRBV10-3; CDR3 protein: AISGLAGGRTHTDTQY